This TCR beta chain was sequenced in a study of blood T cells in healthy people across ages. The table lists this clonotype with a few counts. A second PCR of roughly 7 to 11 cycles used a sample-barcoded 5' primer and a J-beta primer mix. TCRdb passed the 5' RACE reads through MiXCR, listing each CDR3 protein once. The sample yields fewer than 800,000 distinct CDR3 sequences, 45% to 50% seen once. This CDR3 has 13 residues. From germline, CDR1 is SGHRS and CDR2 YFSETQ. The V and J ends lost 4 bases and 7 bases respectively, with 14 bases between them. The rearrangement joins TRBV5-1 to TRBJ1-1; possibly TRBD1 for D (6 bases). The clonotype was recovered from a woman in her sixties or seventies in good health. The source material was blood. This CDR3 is CASSPRGIDEAFF. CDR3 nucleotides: TGCGCCAGCAGCCCCAGGGGTATAGATGAAGCTTTCTTT.